The clone carrying this T cell receptor (beta chain) turned up a few times. Each CDR3 protein is one row after TCRdb ran MiXCR on the reads. The table includes 300,000 or so distinct CDR3 sequences, about 23% detected once. These data come from a study of T cell repertoires in cytomegalovirus infection. Germline V gene sequence: CDR1 SQVTM, CDR2 ANQGSEA. The CDR3 totals 14 residues. Trimming cost V 7 bases and J 8 bases, with 23 bases left between them. The sequence was obtained from a human donor in good health (CMV status not recorded). Some clones in this sample may be carry-over from other donors' samples. The chain employs TRBV29-1 and TRBJ1-2; D unresolved. The specimen was PBMCs. The CDR3: CSARPGQPSGGYTF. CDR3 sequence (DNA): TGCAGCGCCAGACCCGGGCAGCCATCAGGCGGCTACACCTTC. Supplemented by reference TRBV29-1 and TRBJ1-2, the full variable domain reads SAVISQKPSRDICQRGTSLTIQCQVDSQVTMMFWYRQQPGQSLTLIATANQGSEATYESGFVIDKFPISRPNLTFSTLTVSNMSPEDSSIYLCSARPGQPSGGYTFGSGTRLTVV.